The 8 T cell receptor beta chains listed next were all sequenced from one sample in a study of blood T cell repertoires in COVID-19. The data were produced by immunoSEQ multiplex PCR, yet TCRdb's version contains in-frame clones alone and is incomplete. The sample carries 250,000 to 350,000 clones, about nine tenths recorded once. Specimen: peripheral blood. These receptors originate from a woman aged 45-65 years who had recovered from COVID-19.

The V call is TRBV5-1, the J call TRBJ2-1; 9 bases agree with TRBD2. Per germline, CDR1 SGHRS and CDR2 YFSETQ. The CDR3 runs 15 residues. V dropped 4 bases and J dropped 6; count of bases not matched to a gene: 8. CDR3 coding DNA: TGCGCCAGCAGCAATCGCGGGGGGGCCATCAATGAGCAGTTCTTC. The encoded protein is CASSNRGGAINEQFF.

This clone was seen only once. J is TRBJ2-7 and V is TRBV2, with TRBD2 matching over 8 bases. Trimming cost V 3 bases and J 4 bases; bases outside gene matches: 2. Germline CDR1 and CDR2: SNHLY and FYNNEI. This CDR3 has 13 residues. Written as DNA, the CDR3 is TGTGCCAGCAGTGACGCTAGCGGGTACGAGCAGTACTTC. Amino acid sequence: CASSDASGYEQYF. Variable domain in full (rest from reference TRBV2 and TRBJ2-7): EPEVTQTPSHQVTQMGQEVILRCVPISNHLYFYWYRQILGQKVEFLVSFYNNEISEKSEIFDDQFSVERPDGSNFTLKIRSTKLEDSAMYFCASSDASGYEQYFGPGTRLTVT.

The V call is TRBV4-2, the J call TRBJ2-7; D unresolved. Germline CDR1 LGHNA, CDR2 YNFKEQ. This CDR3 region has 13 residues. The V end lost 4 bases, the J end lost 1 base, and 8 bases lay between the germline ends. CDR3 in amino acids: CASSRSDSYEQYF. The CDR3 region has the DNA TGTGCCAGCAGCCGATCAGATTCCTACGAGCAGTACTTC.

Here the CDR3 reads CASSHPILDRGRGYGYTF. The CDR3 DNA follows: TGCGCCAGCAGCCACCCAATCTTGGACAGGGGGCGCGGCTATGGCTACACCTTC. The V and J genes are TRBV4-1 and TRBJ1-2; 11 bases fit TRBD1. Germline V gives CDR1 MGHRA, CDR2 YSYEKL. V gave up 3 bases and J gave up 4 bases; unmatched junction bases: 13. The CDR3 sequence is 18 residues long.

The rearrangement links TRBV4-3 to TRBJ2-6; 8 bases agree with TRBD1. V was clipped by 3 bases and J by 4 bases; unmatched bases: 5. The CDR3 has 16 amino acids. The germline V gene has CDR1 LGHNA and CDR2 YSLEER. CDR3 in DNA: TGCGCCAGCAGCCATCTGACAGGGGACGGGGCCAACGTCCTGACTTTC. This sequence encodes CASSHLTGDGANVLTF.

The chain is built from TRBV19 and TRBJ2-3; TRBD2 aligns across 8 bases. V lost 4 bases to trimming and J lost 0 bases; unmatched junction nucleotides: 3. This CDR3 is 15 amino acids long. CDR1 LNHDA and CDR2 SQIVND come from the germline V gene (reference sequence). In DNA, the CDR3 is TGTGCCAGTAGTACGGCTAGCGGGAGCACAGATACGCAGTATTTT. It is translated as CASSTASGSTDTQYF.

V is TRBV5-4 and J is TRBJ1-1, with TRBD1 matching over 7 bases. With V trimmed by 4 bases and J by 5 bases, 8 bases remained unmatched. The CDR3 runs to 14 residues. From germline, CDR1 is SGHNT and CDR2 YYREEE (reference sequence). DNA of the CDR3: TGTGCCAGCAGCCCTGACAGGGAAGGTACTGAAGCTTTCTTT. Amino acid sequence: CASSPDREGTEAFF.

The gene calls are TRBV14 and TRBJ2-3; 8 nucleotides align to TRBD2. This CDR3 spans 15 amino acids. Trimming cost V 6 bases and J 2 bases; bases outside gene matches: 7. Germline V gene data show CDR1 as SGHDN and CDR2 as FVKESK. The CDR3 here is CASRLTSANTDTQYF. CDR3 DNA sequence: TGTGCCAGCAGACTGACTAGCGCCAACACAGATACGCAGTATTTT.